One T cell receptor (beta chain) is described in this entry. This receptor's antigen is unknown. No much larger clone is present one base from it, and per-base qualities are unavailable. The source of the sample is a study of cytomegalovirus exposure and HLA in healthy donors (dated by TCRdb to 2015 to 2018). About the full investigation: An earlier analysis of approximately 590 of the donors reported 250 to 350 Gb of sequence data and 117 million unique TCR beta sequences from roughly 200 million T cells. About 330 gigabases of sequencing data and about 92 million unique TCR sequences made up an early release that covered fewer than 650 HLA-typed donors. The genetic ancestry cluster associated with self-reported Caucasian donors included over 80% of the 300 to 400 genotyped donors. The aim of the study was to test whether cataloging public T cell receptors could identify signatures of past pathogen exposure. The T cell repertoires of 550 to 850 subjects were profiled by immunosequencing and related to cytomegalovirus serostatus. Along with the approximately 650-subject first cohort, a separate validation cohort of over a hundred different subjects was used. High-throughput TCR immunosequencing, statistical association of individual TCRs with disease status, and machine learning were combined to predict cytomegalovirus infection status. A later analysis re-examined previously published TCR beta repertoires from hundreds of donors and added high-resolution HLA genotyping to investigate patterns of TCR occurrence. The later analysis used no new phenotypic data to find candidate immune exposures, relying instead on TCR beta sequences and their occurrence across donors. An earlier analysis of fewer than 750 of the donors used high-throughput TCR beta sequencing to judge whether each TCR beta V gene segment behaved as functional or pseudogenic. Alongside the repertoire data, information on donor age, sex, ethnicity and CMV serostatus was compiled. A later genetic analysis took genome-wide SNP genotypes for about 55% of the 666 donors and used that subset as a discovery cohort. All discovery cohort repertoires had been generated on a single sequencing platform. HLA typing covered class I and class II loci at four-digit resolution. Typing coverage differed by locus: A, B, C, DRB1 and DQB1 were typed in roughly 629-630 donors, DQA1 in 500 to 550, DPA1 in 600 to 610, and DPB1 in around 490. Several DR-DQ haplotypes were handled as single units for association and clustering because linkage in the cohort was strong. Among some 400 genotyped donors of the cohort, an average of about 240,000 unique TCR beta nucleotide sequences was sequenced per donor, of which 15% to 20% were non-productive.

Libraries were built with the immunoSEQ multiplex PCR assay. For the multiplex PCR, a mixture combining 60 forward primers for TCR Vbeta segments and 13 reverse primers for TCR Jbeta segments was used. A multiplex PCR assay on genomic DNA amplified the CDR3 region of rearranged TCR beta genes. The amplified TCR beta libraries were sequenced on the Illumina HiSeq System as 87-base-pair reads. From the authors' description of their analysis: Across the 666 repertoires, a later analysis counted approximately 75 million unique TCR beta chains, 9.5 million to 12 million of which were shared by at least two donors. To remove PCR and sequencing errors, raw reads were error-corrected and collapsed into unique sequences using a nearest-neighbor algorithm that merged closely related sequences. V, D and J gene segments were assigned by aligning CDR3 sequences to IMGT reference sequences. For a sequence to be retained, a match of at least six nucleotides to both a V gene segment and a J gene segment was required. A rearrangement counted as productive if the CDR3 had no stop codons and remained in frame with V and J, and every other rearrangement counted as non-productive. CDR3 was defined according to IMGT convention as the region running from the second conserved V-encoded cysteine to the conserved J-encoded phenylalanine. In an earlier analysis of around 540 of the donors, sequences lacking an unambiguous match to a single V gene segment were excluded. An earlier analysis of over 450 of the donors classified V segments as functional when productive rearrangements were above 56.7% and as segregating when the standard deviation between donors was above 5%. A statistical classification framework was built for diagnosing cytomegalovirus status from the catalog of TCR beta chain sequences. In a later analysis, V and J genes were assigned by comparing TCR nucleotide sequences against IMGT/GENE-DB human TR gene sequences. In a later analysis, CDR3 sequences and most-parsimonious VDJ recombination scenarios were assigned using the TCRdist pipeline. In a later analysis, every TCR beta chain was defined by the combination of its CDR3 amino acid sequence and its V-gene family, and reads without a unique V-gene family were dropped. To address suspected cross-contamination and a sequencing artifact, a later analysis removed a few hundred highly shared, low-generation-probability nucleotide sequences. In a later analysis, a clonal expansion index was calculated for each public chain from normalized within-repertoire ranks of inferred template counts. Generation probabilities in a later analysis came from a VDJ recombination model fitted to out-of-frame rearrangements, and those results were checked against IGoR. In a later analysis, hypergeometric tests were used to score TCR-TCR, TCR-HLA and TCR-CMV co-occurrence, with a repertoire-size bias correction applied to TCR pairs. A later analysis estimated false discovery rates by permuting HLA or CMV assignments 20 times. In a later analysis, co-occurring TCRs were grouped with DBSCAN, and TCRdist sequence similarity was added when clustering was performed within HLA-allele-positive subsets. Co-occurrence clustering excluded repertoires with fewer than 30,000 or more than 120,000 public chains, plus five with anomalous nucleotide sharing. TCRdb stores this immuneACCESS table with in-frame sequences only. Part of the clones is absent; in the studies checked, under half of the shortfall reflects unresolved V genes, and no reason is known for the rest. V and J calls and clone size are given by that table; D and trimming were obtained from the DNA. This sample gives roughly 120,000 clones in total; roughly 77% of them show up just once. 4% to 5% of the sample lies in the top ten.

The cohort consisted of approximately 670 healthy bone marrow donors. At the time of sampling, all cohort members were nominally healthy, though unrecorded immune exposures were likely present. The donor tested CMV seropositive, placing the donor among the 289 seropositive members of the cohort. Every donor gave a peripheral blood sample, and the peripheral blood mononuclear cells from that sample were used for TCR beta sequencing. The Qiagen DNeasy Blood Extraction Kit was used to extract genomic DNA from the blood cell samples. CDR1 is given as MNHNS and CDR2 as SASEGT, both from the germline V gene. V was cut back by 4 bases and J by 10 bases, leaving a gap of 19 bases between them. CDR3 length: 14 amino acids, cysteine to phenylalanine. CDR3 DNA only is kept here, 42 bases in frame from base 1. Study-wide conclusions, independent of this receptor: Specific HLA alleles were associated with 15,000 to 20,000 TCR beta sequences at a false discovery rate of 0.05 in a later analysis. Strong co-occurrence of HLA alleles, especially DR and DQ, made assigning TCR associations to individual alleles difficult. A further reported finding was that TCR beta sequences accurately predicted the HLA-A and HLA-B alleles for most subjects in the first cohort. For the cohort, immune exposure information was limited to CMV serostatus. In an earlier analysis of some 500 of the donors, most TCR beta V segments were observed in productive rearrangements about 90% or about 30% of the time, broadly matching IMGT annotations. In both the original and validation cohorts, the classifier was reported to diagnose cytomegalovirus status with high specificity and sensitivity. An association between a missense DCLRE1C variant and V-gene and J-gene trimming of TCR beta chains was found in a later genetic analysis and replicated in an independent cohort. The authors suggested that the approach could potentially be extended to other disease states and immunological phenotypes. The study listed approximately 150 TCR beta chains as associated with cytomegalovirus. A later analysis found that TCR association rates varied across HLA loci, with DRB1 alleles showing the most associated TCRs and HLA-C alleles the fewest. A later analysis reported that several top co-occurrence clusters appeared linked to parvovirus B19, influenza, CMV and Epstein-Barr virus. Most TCR sequences were seen in very few donors, while some public TCRs were found in many individuals. This cohort had only TCR beta chains sequenced, and the lack of alpha or paired-chain data limited which features could be detected. In a later analysis, most CMV-associated TCR beta chains were found to appear HLA-restricted, with HLA associations seemingly driven largely by CMV exposure. A later genetic analysis reported fewer N-insertions in productive TCRs among donors in an Asian-associated ancestry cluster than the approximately 670-donor mean. The 87-base-pair reads could not distinguish some IMGT-functional V segments, including TRBV6-2 and TRBV6-3, so those segments were excluded. Roughly uniform sequencing depth across donors was assumed in presence/absence analyses, although this assumption may not hold. In vitro tests confirmed that a few of the cytomegalovirus-associated TCR beta chains recognize cytomegalovirus antigens. In a later analysis, HLA-associated TCR beta chains were found to be more clonally expanded and to have lower generation probabilities than equally common non-associated chains. Because counts were too low, roughly 18 rarely observed V segments, including chromosome 9 orphons, were left out of the earlier analysis of roughly 600 of the donors. A cluster of highly shared sequence variants was judged likely to represent a technical artifact of the sequencing pipeline. HLA typing was unavailable for some donors at each locus, so association tests used only the typed subset. Linkage disequilibrium might explain the correlated functional status among segregating V segments, but an unknown experimental factor could not be excluded.

This receptor chain uses TRBV6-1 and TRBJ1-2; the D gene lacks a confident call. The source material was PBMCs. The receptor's source is a man between 45 and 60 years old in good health and CMV-seropositive. In nucleotides, the sequence is TGTGCCAGCAGTGGAGTATTTCCCGATCAAGACTACACCTTC. This yields the protein CASSGVFPDQDYTF.